Below, one T cell receptor (beta chain) is given with its context. Its antigen is undetermined. This record belongs to a study of CD8+CD57+ T cells in acquired aplastic anemia. Study-wide context: Each DNA sample taken from sorted CD4+ and CD8+ cells came to 3 to 4 ug on average. General study points: Sharing between patients and controls was observed for around 30 CD8+ CDR3 sequences.

CDR1 and CDR2 (germline): SGHRS, YFSETQ. This CDR3 spans 16 amino acids. V shed 0 bases and J 4 bases; nucleotides not matched to a gene: 4. Genomic DNA templated the TCR beta VDJ and CDR3 profiling. One entry per CDR3 protein results from TCRdb running MiXCR on the reads. The table includes 150,000 to 200,000 distinct CDR3 sequences, less than 60% detected once. The patients chosen for sequencing had shown expansion of CD8+CD57+ cells (detected by flow cytometry). Diagnosis of severe acquired aplastic anemia applied to all patients. Patients were treatment-naive when blood was sampled. The receptor comes from a human donor with aplastic anemia. The chain has TRBV5-1 and TRBJ2-2, with 9 bases lining up with TRBD1. The sample was sorted CD4+, CD8+, or CD8+CD57+ T cells (not recorded which) from PBMCs. The CDR3 sequence: CASSLARTGVTGELFF. The CDR3 DNA sequence: TGCGCCAGCAGCTTGGCCCGGACAGGGGTCACCGGGGAGCTGTTTTTT. The full variable domain, completed using reference TRBV5-1 and TRBJ2-2, is KAGVTQTPRYLIKTRGQQVTLSCSPISGHRSVSWYQQTPGQGLQFLFEYFSETQRNKGNFPGRFSGRQFSNSRSEMNVSTLELGDSALYLCASSLARTGVTGELFFGEGSRLTVL.